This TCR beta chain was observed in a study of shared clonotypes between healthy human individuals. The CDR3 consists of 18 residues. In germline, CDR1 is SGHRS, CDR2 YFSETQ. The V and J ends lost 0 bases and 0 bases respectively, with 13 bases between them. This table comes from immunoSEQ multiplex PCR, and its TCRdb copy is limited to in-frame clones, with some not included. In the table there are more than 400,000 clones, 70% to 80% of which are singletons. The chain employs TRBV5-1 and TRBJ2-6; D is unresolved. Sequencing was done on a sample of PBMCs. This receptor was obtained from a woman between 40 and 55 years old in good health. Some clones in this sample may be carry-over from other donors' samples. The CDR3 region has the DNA TGCGCCAGCAGCTTGGATCACAGTTCCGTCTCTGGGGCCAACGTCCTGACTTTC. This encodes CASSLDHSSVSGANVLTF.